The clone carrying this T cell receptor (beta chain) showed up just a few times. The data were obtained in a study of blood T cell repertoires in COVID-19. The CDR3 spans 17 residues. Trimming took 5 bases from V and 0 from J, leaving 18 bases between them. Germline V gene sequence: CDR1 LNHNV, CDR2 YYDKDF (reference sequence). The repertoire was sequenced with immunoSEQ multiplex PCR; TCRdb's copy has only in-frame clones and lacks some. The sample has about 180,000 clones, 85% to 90% seen once. The sequenced sample was PBMCs or T cells enriched from blood (not recorded which). The receptor comes from a woman between 40 and 50 years old with acute COVID-19. The rearrangement uses TRBV15 and TRBJ2-3; D is possibly TRBD1 (5 bases). CDR3 residues: CATSSPPVQGSTDTQYF. The CDR3 nucleotides are TGTGCCACCAGCTCCCCCCCCGTGCAGGGCAGCACAGATACGCAGTATTTT.